This passage covers 8 T cell receptor beta chains from one sample sequenced in a study of CD8+ T cells in alopecia areata. TCR sequencing used cDNA made by reverse transcription of extracted RNA. The assay was immunoSEQ multiplex PCR, and TCRdb's table has in-frame clones only and misses some. The table has 180,000 or so clones, less than 80% seen once. The sequencing used CD8+ T cells sorted from blood, collected at week 0. These receptors were taken from a human donor with alopecia areata.

The chain is built from TRBV2 and TRBJ2-7; 9 nucleotides line up with TRBD1. The CDR3 extends over 15 amino acids. V was pared by 8 bases and J by 6 bases, with 14 bases of the junction left unmatched. Per the germline V gene, CDR1 is SNHLY and CDR2 is FYNNEI. The CDR3 bases are TGTGCCAGCCAGGGAAGCCGGGACAGGGCCGGCGAGCAGTACTTC. This translates into CASQGSRDRAGEQYF.

There are a few counts of this clone. The gene calls are TRBV5-6 and TRBJ1-1; 9 bases fit TRBD1. Germline V gene data show CDR1 as SGHDT and CDR2 as YYEEEE. After removal of 4 bases from V and 6 bases from J, the junction contained 7 bases not matched to a gene. This CDR3 has 14 residues. The CDR3 DNA is TGTGCCAGCAGCCCCGGGACAGGGCTATCTGAAGCTTTCTTT. Its protein is CASSPGTGLSEAFF.

The chain carries TRBV9 and TRBJ1-1; D gene uncertain. V gave up 0 bases and J gave up 4 bases, with 7 bases separating them. Germline V gene sequence: CDR1 SGDLS, CDR2 YYNGEE. The CDR3 runs to 13 residues. The CDR3 loop reads CASSVGVGTEAFF. CDR3 nucleotide sequence: TGTGCCAGCAGCGTAGGAGTCGGCACTGAAGCTTTCTTT.

The chain joins TRBV4-2 to TRBJ2-7, with TRBD1 matching over 7 bases. After removal of 0 bases from V and 3 bases from J, the junction contained 5 bases not matched to a gene. The germline CDR1 and CDR2 sequences are LGHNA and YNFKEQ. CDR3 size: 15 residues. This CDR3 is CASSQDHGDSYEQYF. The CDR3 DNA reads TGTGCCAGCAGCCAAGATCACGGGGACAGCTACGAGCAGTACTTC.

The J gene is TRBJ1-5, the V gene TRBV12-5; D gene uncertain. The germline V and J ends were trimmed by 6 bases and 11 bases, with 11 bases remaining between them. Germline V CDR1 and CDR2: LGHNT, FRNRAP. This CDR3 has 11 residues. The CDR3 bases are TGTGCTAGTGGCGAGACAAGGGCCCAGCATTTT. Protein sequence: CASGETRAQHF.

As for this clone: Other DNA sequences in this specimen translate into the identical CDR3. This chain connects TRBV30 to TRBJ1-2; D call uncertain. V was trimmed by 1 base and J by 4 bases, leaving 1 base between them. CDR1 is GTSNPN, CDR2 SVGIG, per germline (reference sequence). There are 10 residues in the CDR3. CDR3 nucleotides: TGTGCCTGGAGTGGCTATGGCTACACCTTC. This translates into CAWSGYGYTF.

The chain is built from TRBV7-9 and TRBJ1-1, with TRBD1 as a possible D gene (6 bases). Deletions cut 4 bases from V and 2 bases from J, with 20 bases between. The length of the CDR3 is 17 residues. CDR1 is SEHNR, CDR2 FQNEAQ, per germline (reference sequence). CDR3 region: CASSSSGLGGSNTEAFF. The CDR3 DNA reads TGTGCCAGCAGCTCCTCAGGCTTAGGGGGTTCTAACACTGAAGCTTTCTTT.

The chain employs TRBV7-9 and TRBJ2-1, with TRBD2 identical over 12 bases. J gave up 8 bases and V 5 bases, and 7 bases lay outside the gene matches. CDR3 length: 15 amino acids. The V gene's germline CDR1 is SEHNR and CDR2 FQNEAQ (reference sequence). In DNA, the CDR3 is TGTGCCAGCAGCCGACTAGCGGGGGAGGAGGATGAGCAGTTCTTC. It translates to CASSRLAGEEDEQFF. The full variable domain, in which reference TRBV7-9 and TRBJ2-1 provide the parts outside the CDR3, is DTGVSQNPRHKITKRGQNVTFRCDPISEHNRLYWYRQTLGQGPEFLTYFQNEAQLEKSRLLSDRFSAERPKGSFSTLEIQRTEQGDSAMYLCASSRLAGEEDEQFFGPGTRLTVL.